A single sample is the source of the 25 T cell receptor beta chains below, sequenced in a study of T cells in women clearing cervical HPV infection. Generated by immunoSEQ multiplex PCR, the TCRdb table keeps only in-frame clones and is missing some. Here the sample table reports around 22,000 clones. The specimen sequenced was blood buffy coat. These receptor sequences come from a woman aged 18-70 years with a cervical HPV16 infection that either progressed to CIN3+ or cleared (not recorded which).

In the case of this clone: Coverage ceases 3 residues before the CDR3 finishes, and the germline J gene fills in the end. The chain couples TRBV5-1 to TRBJ2-7, with D tentatively TRBD1 (6 bases). Looked up from germline, CDR1 is SGHRS and CDR2 is YFSETQ. Trimming removed 4 bases from V and 2 bases from J, with 16 bases in between. The CDR3 contains 15 residues. This chain's CDR3 is CASSPGSAGAYEQYF. CDR3 DNA, as far as it was read: TGCGCCAGCAGCCCTGGTTCGGCAGGGGCCTACGAG.

On this clone itself: The sequence runs out 3 residues before the end of the CDR3; the remainder is reconstructed from the germline J gene. This chain links TRBV6-2 or TRBV6-3 with TRBJ2-5; D perhaps matches TRBD2 (6 bases). The germline CDR1 and CDR2 sequences are MNHEY and SVGEGT. The CDR3 consists of 14 residues. Trimming left V 7 bases short and J 6 bases short, with 18 bases between. Here the CDR3 reads CASTPTSLLQTQYF. The DNA read from the CDR3 is TGTGCCAGCACCCCCACTAGCTTACTGCAGACC.

For this clone: The CDR3 end falls 3 residues outside the read, so it is completed with the germline J gene. Different DNA sequences within this sample yield the same CDR3. The J gene is TRBJ1-3, the V gene TRBV19; TRBD1 might be the D (5 bases). The CDR3 consists of 15 residues. V lost 7 bases, J lost 2 bases, and 15 bases lay in between. Per the germline V gene, CDR1 is LNHDA and CDR2 is SQIVND (reference sequence). The CDR3 here is CASTALGHPGNTIYF. The DNA read from the CDR3 is TGTGCCAGTACCGCGTTAGGACATCCTGGAAACACC.

Worth noting for this clone: The read ends 3 residues early relative to the CDR3; the germline J gene fills the gap. V gene TRBV20-1 combines with J gene TRBJ2-7, with TRBD2 matching 7 bases. Germline lookup yields CDR1 DFQATT and CDR2 SNEGSKA (reference sequence). The CDR3 loop spans 13 amino acids. J lost 1 base, V lost 8 bases, and 8 bases had no gene match. The CDR3 loop reads CSPLADRSYEQYF. CDR3 bases read: TGCAGTCCCCTAGCGGACCGTTCCTACGAG.

As regards this clone: The read ends 3 residues before the CDR3 terminus; that terminus is restored from the germline J gene. The chain carries TRBV6-1 and TRBJ2-7; 9 bases are shared with TRBD2. This CDR3 contains 14 residues. J lost 5 bases, V lost 3 bases, and 5 bases had no gene match. Germline V gene lookup returns CDR1 MNHNS and CDR2 SASEGT. CDR3: CASSDRRTSDEQYF. Incomplete CDR3 DNA: TGTGCCAGCAGTGACCGAAGGACTAGCGACGAG.

Comments on this clone: The read ends 3 residues shy of where the CDR3 ends; the end is completed using the germline J gene. V is TRBV6-2 or TRBV6-3 and J is TRBJ2-3; the D gene is possibly TRBD2 (5 bases). The CDR3 extends over 15 amino acids. Between the trimmed V and J ends, which lost 5 bases and 2 bases, there was a span of 14 bases. Germline CDR1 reads MNHEY; CDR2 reads SVGEGT. Partial CDR3 DNA: TGTGCCAGCAGTAGTTTCGGCGGGTACACAGATACG. Protein product: CASSSFGGYTDT. The full CDR3 sequence reads CASSSFGGYTDTQYF.

Details on this clone: Read coverage stops 3 residues before the CDR3 terminus; the germline J gene supplies the remainder. This sequence joins TRBV6-1 and TRBJ1-5, with D maybe TRBD1 (6 bases). The V end was cut by 3 bases, the J end by 5 bases, with 11 bases between. Germline V lookup: CDR1 MNHNS, CDR2 SASEGT. The CDR3 has 14 residues. CDR3 sequence: CASSDMAGDQPQHF. The CDR3 DNA, read in part, is TGTGCCAGCAGTGATATGGCAGGGGATCAGCCC.

About this clone itself: Sequencing ends 3 residues short of the CDR3 end; the germline J gene provides the rest. The rearrangement uses TRBV30 and TRBJ2-2; 7 nucleotides align to TRBD1. Losses at the gene ends were 5 bases for V and 0 bases for J; bases not matched to a gene: 15. The CDR3 totals 18 residues. Per germline, CDR1 GTSNPN and CDR2 SVGIG (reference sequence). The CDR3 is CAWAGGSSRASNTGELFF. The CDR3 DNA, read in part, is TGTGCCTGGGCAGGGGGTTCTAGCAGAGCCTCGAACACCGGGGAG.

As regards this clone: The observed sequence ends 3 residues before the CDR3 terminus, with the missing tail filled in from the germline J gene. V gene TRBV11-2 combines with J gene TRBJ2-7, with 8 nucleotides matching TRBD1. The V gene end was trimmed by 4 bases and the J gene end by 4 bases; junction bases not matched to a gene: 9. The CDR3 consists of 15 residues. Germline assignment: CDR1 SGHAT and CDR2 FQNNGV. The CDR3 bases that were read are TGTGCCAGCAGCTCCGCCGGGACAGGATCGTACGAG. Residues: CASSSAGTGSYE. In full, the CDR3 is CASSSAGTGSYEQYF.

A word on this clone: With the read ending 3 residues before the CDR3 end, the germline J gene is used to fill in that end. The rearrangement links TRBV7-9 to TRBJ2-4, with TRBD1 matching 7 bases. The germline CDR1 and CDR2 sequences are SEHNR and FQNEAQ (reference sequence). The CDR3 loop spans 14 amino acids. CDR3: CASSSDRTRYGQYF. CDR3 DNA, as far as it was read: TGTGCCAGCAGCTCGGACAGGACACGTTATGGT.

As for this clone: Coverage ceases 3 residues before the CDR3 finishes, and the germline J gene fills in the end. The V call is TRBV2, the J call TRBJ1-1; a weak D match, TRBD1 (6 bases). Per the germline V gene, CDR1 is SNHLY and CDR2 is FYNNEI. The CDR3 is made up of 13 amino acids. CDR3 DNA (partial): TGTGCCAGCAGACACAGGGAAGAAGAGACC. Its translation: CASRHREEET. In full, the CDR3 is CASRHREEETAFF.

With respect to this clone: The read ends 3 residues early relative to the CDR3; the germline J gene fills the gap. The genes are TRBV19 and TRBJ1-1; no firm D call. From germline, CDR1 is LNHDA and CDR2 SQIVND (reference sequence). The CDR3 spans 12 residues. This chain's CDR3 is CASSIINGEAFF. The covered CDR3 bases are TGTGCCAGTAGTATAATCAACGGGGAA.

Points on this clone: The read ends 3 residues early relative to the CDR3; the germline J gene fills the gap. This chain connects TRBV30 to TRBJ1-5; D unclear. Trimming removed 0 bases at V and 5 bases at J, with 8 bases between. Germline lookup yields CDR1 GTSNPN and CDR2 SVGIG (reference sequence). The CDR3 covers 13 residues. CDR3 protein: CAWSVAFHQPQHF. The covered CDR3 bases are TGTGCCTGGAGTGTAGCGTTTCATCAGCCC.

CDR3 DNA (partial): TGCGCCAGCAGCTACCGTAGGGCGGGGTTTGTCGCAGATACG. Its protein product is CASSYRRAGFVADT. The CDR3 in its entirety is CASSYRRAGFVADTQYF. The chain uses TRBV5-1 and TRBJ2-3, with a tentative D call TRBD2 (6 bases). The CDR3 end falls 3 residues outside the read, so it is completed with the germline J gene. The germline V gene encodes CDR1 SGHRS and CDR2 YFSETQ. V was trimmed by 3 bases and J by 4 bases, leaving 21 bases between them. The CDR3 totals 17 residues. Looking up the rest from reference TRBV5-1 and TRBJ2-3 gives the full variable domain: KAGVTQTPRYLIKTRGQQVTLSCSPISGHRSVSWYQQTPGQGLQFLFEYFSETQRNKGNFPGRFSGRQFSNSRSEMNVSTLELGDSALYLCASSYRRAGFVADTQYFGPGTRLTVL.

Worth noting for this clone: The DNA ends 3 residues before the CDR3 does, and the rest of the CDR3 is filled in from the germline J gene. This sequence joins TRBV2 and TRBJ1-1, with 7 bases identical to TRBD1. The CDR3 extends over 14 amino acids. After removal of 6 bases from V and 4 bases from J, the junction contained 8 bases not matched to a gene. CDR1 is SNHLY, CDR2 FYNNEI, per germline. The CDR3 here is CASSPTEGATEAFF. The sequenced part of the CDR3 DNA is TGTGCCAGCAGCCCCACGGAGGGGGCCACTGAA.

Concerning this clone: The read terminates 3 residues ahead of where the CDR3 ends, so the germline J gene completes it. The chain carries TRBV29-1 and TRBJ2-7; D may be TRBD2 (6 bases). CDR3 length: 16 amino acids. Trimming took off 3 bases at V and 2 bases at J, with 20 bases between the two ends. Germline CDR1 is SQVTM and CDR2 is ANQGSEA. CDR3 in amino acids: CSVDGVRRGLAYEQYF. CDR3 DNA, as far as it was read: TGCAGCGTTGATGGAGTCCGTAGGGGACTGGCCTACGAG.

As to this clone: The DNA ends 3 residues before the CDR3 does, and the rest of the CDR3 is filled in from the germline J gene. J is TRBJ2-5 and V is TRBV5-1, with D possibly being TRBD2 (5 bases). CDR1 is SGHRS and CDR2 is YFSETQ in the germline V gene. This CDR3 has 14 amino acids. V was cut by 3 bases and J by 3 bases, with 12 bases left in between. Partial CDR3 DNA: TGCGCCAGCAGCTCGGCCCGGGGTGAAGAGACC. Translating gives CASSSARGEET. The entire CDR3 sequence reads CASSSARGEETQYF. The entire variable domain, with the rest obtained from reference TRBV5-1 and TRBJ2-5, is as follows: KAGVTQTPRYLIKTRGQQVTLSCSPISGHRSVSWYQQTPGQGLQFLFEYFSETQRNKGNFPGRFSGRQFSNSRSEMNVSTLELGDSALYLCASSSARGEETQYFGPGTRLLVL.

In terms of frequency, this clone is medium-sized. The read gets to within 3 residues of the CDR3 end, and the germline J gene fills in the rest. The chain uses TRBV7-6 and TRBJ2-3; D is unclear. There are 14 residues in the CDR3. The germline CDR1 and CDR2 sequences are SGHVS and FNYEAQ. The V end was cut by 2 bases, the J end by 5 bases, with 11 bases between. Incomplete CDR3 DNA: TGTGCCAGCAGCTTACGGCCCTCGGGAGATACG. Translation: CASSLRPSGDT. The CDR3 in its entirety is CASSLRPSGDTQYF.

Points on this clone: The CDR3 goes on 3 residues after the read ends, and that part is filled in from the germline J gene. V gene TRBV2 combines with J gene TRBJ1-2; D is perhaps TRBD1 (5 bases). Germline CDR1 reads SNHLY; CDR2 reads FYNNEI. The CDR3 contains 15 residues. The V gene lost 1 base and the J gene lost 4 bases, with 13 bases spanning the gap. The CDR3 region is CASSEGFGAAYGYTF. The sequenced CDR3 bases are TGTGCCAGCAGTGAAGGGTTTGGGGCGGCCTATGGC.

Comment on this clone: The sequenced fragment ends 3 residues before the CDR3 boundary, so the rest is inferred from the germline J gene. The genes are TRBV14 and TRBJ2-5; 7 bases are shared with TRBD1. The germline V gene encodes CDR1 SGHDN and CDR2 FVKESK. The trim removed 6 bases at V and 2 bases at J, leaving 6 bases unmatched. CDR3 length equals 14 residues. The covered CDR3 bases are TGTGCCAGCAGTCGGTTACAGGGGCAAGAGACC. It specifies CASSRLQGQET. The whole CDR3 sequence reads CASSRLQGQETQYF.

As regards this clone: The read terminates 3 residues before the CDR3 end, so the remaining end is supplied by the germline J gene. V gene TRBV13 combines with J gene TRBJ1-5, with D uncertain. V was clipped by 4 bases and J by 4 bases, with 11 bases between them. Germline V lookup: CDR1 PRHDT, CDR2 FYEKMQ (reference sequence). The CDR3 has 14 residues. Partial CDR3 DNA: TGTGCCAGCAGCTCATCGCGAGGGAATCAGCCC. It translates to CASSSSRGNQP. The whole CDR3 reads CASSSSRGNQPQHF.

Concerning this clone: The CDR3 extends 3 residues past the end of the read, so its final part is completed from the germline J gene. This chain joins TRBV28 and TRBJ2-7, with TRBD1 matching over 7 bases. The CDR3 spans 14 residues. V was clipped by 5 bases and J by 4 bases; unmatched bases: 8. Germline-derived CDR1 and CDR2 are MDHEN and SYDVKM. The part of the CDR3 DNA that was read is TGTGCCAGCAGTCAGTGGACAGGAAATTACGAG. Protein: CASSQWTGNYE. The full CDR3 protein reads CASSQWTGNYEQYF. The variable domain in full, with the rest retrieved from reference TRBV28 and TRBJ2-7, is DVKVTQSSRYLVKRTGEKVFLECVQDMDHENMFWYRQDPGLGLRLIYFSYDVKMKEKGDIPEGYSVSREKKERFSLILESASTNQTSMYLCASSQWTGNYEQYFGPGTRLTVT.

On this clone: The sequence runs out 3 residues before the end of the CDR3; the remainder is reconstructed from the germline J gene. The rearrangement joins TRBV7-6 to TRBJ2-5, with 10 bases that match TRBD2. CDR3 length: 16 amino acids. The germline V gene has CDR1 SGHVS and CDR2 FNYEAQ. After removal of 0 bases from V and 4 bases from J, the junction contained 5 bases not matched to a gene. The CDR3 loop is CASSLASGGAAETQYF. Incomplete CDR3 DNA: TGTGCCAGCAGCTTAGCGAGCGGGGGGGCTGCAGAGACC.

Comments on this clone: The read halts 3 residues ahead of the CDR3 end, with the missing end drawn from the germline J gene. V is TRBV4-2 and J is TRBJ2-6, with 7 bases lining up with TRBD1. This CDR3 contains 18 residues. V lost 3 bases to trimming and J lost 0 bases; unmatched junction nucleotides: 8. Germline assignment: CDR1 LGHNA and CDR2 YNFKEQ. The sequenced CDR3 bases are TGTGCCAGCAGCCAGACAGGGCTGCGAGTCTCTGGGGCCAACGTC. This translates into CASSQTGLRVSGANV. The entire CDR3 protein is CASSQTGLRVSGANVLTF.

Turning to this clone: From the germline J gene comes the end of the CDR3, since the read stops 3 residues before it. V and J are TRBV5-6 and TRBJ1-2; D is ambiguous. Germline V gives CDR1 SGHDT, CDR2 YYEEEE. The CDR3 spans 12 residues. Here the CDR3 reads CASSLAPSGYTF. CDR3 DNA, as far as it was read: TGTGCCAGCAGCTTGGCTCCGAGCGGC.